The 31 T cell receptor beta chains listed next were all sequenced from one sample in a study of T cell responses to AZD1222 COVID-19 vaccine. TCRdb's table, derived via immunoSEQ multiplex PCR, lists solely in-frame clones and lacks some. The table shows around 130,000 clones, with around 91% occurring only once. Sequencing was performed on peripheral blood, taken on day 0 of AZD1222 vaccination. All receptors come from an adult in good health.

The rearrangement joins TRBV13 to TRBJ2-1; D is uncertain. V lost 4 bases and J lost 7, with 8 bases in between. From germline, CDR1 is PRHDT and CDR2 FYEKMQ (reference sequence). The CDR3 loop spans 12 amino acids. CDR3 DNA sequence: TGTGCCAGCAGCTCCCTAGGGAATGAGCAGTTCTTC. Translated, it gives CASSSLGNEQFF. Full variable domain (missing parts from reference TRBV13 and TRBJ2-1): AAGVIQSPRHLIKEKRETATLKCYPIPRHDTVYWYQQGPGQDPQFLISFYEKMQSDKGSIPDRFSAQQFSDYHSELNMSSLELGDSALYFCASSSLGNEQFFGPGTRLTVL.

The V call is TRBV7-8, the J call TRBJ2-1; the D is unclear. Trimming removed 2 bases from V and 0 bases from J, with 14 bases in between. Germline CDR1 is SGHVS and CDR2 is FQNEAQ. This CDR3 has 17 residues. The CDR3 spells CASSLTWIDRSYNEQFF. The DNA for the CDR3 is TGTGCCAGCAGCTTAACATGGATCGACCGCTCCTACAATGAGCAGTTCTTC.

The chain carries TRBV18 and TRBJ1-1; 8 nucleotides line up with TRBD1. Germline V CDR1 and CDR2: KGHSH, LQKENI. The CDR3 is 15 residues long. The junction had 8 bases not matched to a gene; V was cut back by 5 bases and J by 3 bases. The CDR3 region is CASSENRGRDTEAFF. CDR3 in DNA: TGTGCCAGCTCAGAGAACAGGGGGAGGGACACTGAAGCTTTCTTT.

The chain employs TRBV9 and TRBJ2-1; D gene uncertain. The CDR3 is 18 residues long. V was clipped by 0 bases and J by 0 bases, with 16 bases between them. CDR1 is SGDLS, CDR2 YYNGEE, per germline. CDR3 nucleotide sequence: TGTGCCAGCAGCGTAGCCCCCCCCTTCTCAAGCTCCTACAATGAGCAGTTCTTC. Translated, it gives CASSVAPPFSSSYNEQFF.

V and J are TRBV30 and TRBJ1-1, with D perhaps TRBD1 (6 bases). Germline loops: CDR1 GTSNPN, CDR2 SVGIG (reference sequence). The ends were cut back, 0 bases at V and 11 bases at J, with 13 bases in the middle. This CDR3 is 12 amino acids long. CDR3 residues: CAWSVSGEGAFF. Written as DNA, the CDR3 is TGTGCCTGGAGTGTATCAGGGGAAGGGGCTTTCTTT.

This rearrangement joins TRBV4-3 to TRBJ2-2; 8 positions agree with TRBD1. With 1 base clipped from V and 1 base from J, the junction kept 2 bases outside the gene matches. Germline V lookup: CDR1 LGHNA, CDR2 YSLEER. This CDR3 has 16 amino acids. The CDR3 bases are TGCGCCAGCAGCCAAGGACAGGGGCTGAACACCGGGGAGCTGTTTTTT. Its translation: CASSQGQGLNTGELFF.

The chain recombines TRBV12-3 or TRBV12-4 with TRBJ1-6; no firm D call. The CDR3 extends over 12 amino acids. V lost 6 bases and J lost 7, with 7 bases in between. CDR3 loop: CASRVRNSPLHF. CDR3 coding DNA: TGTGCCAGCAGGGTCCGGAATTCACCCCTCCACTTT.

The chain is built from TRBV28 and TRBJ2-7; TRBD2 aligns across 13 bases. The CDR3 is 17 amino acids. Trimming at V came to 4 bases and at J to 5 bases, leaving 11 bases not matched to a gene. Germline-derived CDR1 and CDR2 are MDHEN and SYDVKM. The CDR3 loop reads CASSSGGLAGASDEQYV. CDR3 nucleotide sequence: TGTGCCAGCAGTTCTGGAGGACTAGCGGGAGCGTCGGACGAGCAGTACGTC.

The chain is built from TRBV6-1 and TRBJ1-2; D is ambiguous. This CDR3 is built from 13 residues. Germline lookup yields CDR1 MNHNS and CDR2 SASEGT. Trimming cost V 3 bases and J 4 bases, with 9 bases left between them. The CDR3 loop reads CASSDRGSYGYTF. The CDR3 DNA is TGTGCCAGCAGTGACCGGGGTTCCTATGGCTACACCTTC.

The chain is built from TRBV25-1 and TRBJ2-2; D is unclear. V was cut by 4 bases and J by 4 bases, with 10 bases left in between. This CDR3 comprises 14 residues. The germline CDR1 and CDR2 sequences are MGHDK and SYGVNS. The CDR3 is CASSGPVGTGELFF. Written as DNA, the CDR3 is TGTGCCAGCAGTGGCCCGGTCGGCACCGGGGAGCTGTTTTTT.

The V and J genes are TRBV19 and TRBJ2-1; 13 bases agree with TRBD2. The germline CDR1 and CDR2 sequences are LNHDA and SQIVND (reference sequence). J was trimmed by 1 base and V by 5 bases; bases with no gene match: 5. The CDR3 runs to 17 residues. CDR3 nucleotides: TGTGCCAGTAGTTGGACTAGCGGGAGATCATCCTACAATGAGCAGTTCTTC. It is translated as CASSWTSGRSSYNEQFF.

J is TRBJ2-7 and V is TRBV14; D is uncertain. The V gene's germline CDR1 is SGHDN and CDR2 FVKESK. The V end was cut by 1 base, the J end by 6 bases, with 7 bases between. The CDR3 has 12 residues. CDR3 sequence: CASSQGPLEQYF. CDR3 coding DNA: TGTGCCAGCAGCCAAGGTCCCCTCGAGCAGTACTTC.

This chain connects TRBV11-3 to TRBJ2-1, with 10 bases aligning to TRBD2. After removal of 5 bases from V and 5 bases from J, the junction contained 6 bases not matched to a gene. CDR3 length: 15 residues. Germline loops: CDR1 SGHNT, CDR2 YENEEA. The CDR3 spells CASSQGLANHNEQFF. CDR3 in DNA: TGTGCCAGCAGCCAGGGACTAGCGAACCACAATGAGCAGTTCTTC.

The chain's CDR3 is CASSQYRDSGTGELFF. The CDR3 nucleotides are TGTGCCAGCAGCCAGTACCGGGACAGTGGCACCGGGGAGCTGTTTTTT. The V gene is TRBV14, the J gene TRBJ2-2; 7 bases fit TRBD1. The CDR3 runs to 16 residues. V was pared by 3 bases and J by 4 bases, with 8 bases of the junction left unmatched. From germline, CDR1 is SGHDN and CDR2 FVKESK.

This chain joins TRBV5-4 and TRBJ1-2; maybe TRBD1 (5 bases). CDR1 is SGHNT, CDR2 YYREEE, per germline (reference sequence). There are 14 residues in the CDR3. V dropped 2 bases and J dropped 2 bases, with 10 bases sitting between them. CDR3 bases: TGTGCCAGCAGCTTAGGCGGGGACAACTATGGCTACACCTTC. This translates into CASSLGGDNYGYTF.

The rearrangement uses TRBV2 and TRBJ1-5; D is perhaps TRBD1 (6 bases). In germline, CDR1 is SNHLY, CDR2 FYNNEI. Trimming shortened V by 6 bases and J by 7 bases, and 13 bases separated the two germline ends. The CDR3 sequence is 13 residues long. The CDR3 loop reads CASSTGLGQPQHF. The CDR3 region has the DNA TGTGCCAGCAGCACAGGGTTGGGCCAGCCCCAGCATTTT.

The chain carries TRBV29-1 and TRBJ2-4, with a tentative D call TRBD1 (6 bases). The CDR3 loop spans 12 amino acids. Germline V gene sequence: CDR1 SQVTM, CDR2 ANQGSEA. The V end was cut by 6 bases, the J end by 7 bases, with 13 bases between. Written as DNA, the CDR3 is TGCAGCGTGGAGCCCACAGGGAACATTCAGTACTTC. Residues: CSVEPTGNIQYF.

CDR3 region: CASSLNRPGRATYNEQFF. Here the CDR3 DNA reads TGCGCCAGCAGCCTTAACAGGCCGGGGAGGGCTACCTACAATGAGCAGTTCTTC. This chain links TRBV4-3 with TRBJ2-1; 7 bases map to TRBD2. The CDR3 has 18 amino acids. V trimming: 4 bases; J trimming: 2 bases; junction bases outside the gene matches: 14. From germline, CDR1 is LGHNA and CDR2 YSLEER.

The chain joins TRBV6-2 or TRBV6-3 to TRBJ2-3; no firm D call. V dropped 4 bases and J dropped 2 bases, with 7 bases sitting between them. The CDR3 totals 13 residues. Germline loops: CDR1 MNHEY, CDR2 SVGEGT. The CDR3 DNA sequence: TGTGCCAGCAGTTCCGAAGACACAGATACGCAGTATTTT. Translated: CASSSEDTDTQYF.

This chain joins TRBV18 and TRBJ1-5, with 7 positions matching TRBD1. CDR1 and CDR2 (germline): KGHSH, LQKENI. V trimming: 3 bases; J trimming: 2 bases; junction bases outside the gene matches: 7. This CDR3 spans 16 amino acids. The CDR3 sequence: CASSPPGTEGNQPQHF. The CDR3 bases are TGTGCCAGCTCACCGCCGGGGACAGAAGGCAATCAGCCCCAGCATTTT.

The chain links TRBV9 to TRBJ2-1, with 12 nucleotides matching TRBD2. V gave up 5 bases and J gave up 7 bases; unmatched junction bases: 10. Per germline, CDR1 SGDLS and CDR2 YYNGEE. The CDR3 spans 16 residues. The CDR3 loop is CASSRLAGGQGNEQFF. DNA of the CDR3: TGTGCCAGCAGTAGGCTAGCGGGAGGGCAAGGGAATGAGCAGTTCTTC. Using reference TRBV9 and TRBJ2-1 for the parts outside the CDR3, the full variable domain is DSGVTQTPKHLITATGQRVTLRCSPRSGDLSVYWYQQSLDQGLQFLIQYYNGEERAKGNILERFSAQQFPDLHSELNLSSLELGDSALYFCASSRLAGGQGNEQFFGPGTRLTVL.

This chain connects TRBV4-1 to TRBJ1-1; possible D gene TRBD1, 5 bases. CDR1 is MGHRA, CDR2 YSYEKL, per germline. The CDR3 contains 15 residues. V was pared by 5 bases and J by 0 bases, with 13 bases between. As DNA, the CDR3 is TGCGCCAGCAGCGACAGACAGACCATGAACACTGAAGCTTTCTTT. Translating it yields CASSDRQTMNTEAFF.

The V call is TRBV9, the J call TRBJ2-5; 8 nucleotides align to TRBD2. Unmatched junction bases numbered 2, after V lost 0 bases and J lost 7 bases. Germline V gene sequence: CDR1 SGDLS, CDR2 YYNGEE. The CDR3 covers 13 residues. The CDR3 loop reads CASSVGLAGTQYF. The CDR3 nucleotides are TGTGCCAGCAGCGTAGGTCTAGCGGGGACCCAGTACTTC.

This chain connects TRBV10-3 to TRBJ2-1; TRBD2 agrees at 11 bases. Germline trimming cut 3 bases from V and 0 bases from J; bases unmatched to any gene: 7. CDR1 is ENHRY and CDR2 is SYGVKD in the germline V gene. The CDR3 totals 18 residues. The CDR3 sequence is CAISDLAGGHSSYNEQFF. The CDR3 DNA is TGTGCCATCAGTGACCTAGCGGGGGGCCATAGCTCCTACAATGAGCAGTTCTTC.

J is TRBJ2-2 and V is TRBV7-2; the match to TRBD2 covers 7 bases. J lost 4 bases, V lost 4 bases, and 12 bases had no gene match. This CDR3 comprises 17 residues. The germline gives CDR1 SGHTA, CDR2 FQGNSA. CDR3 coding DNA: TGTGCCAGCAGCTCCTCCTGGGCGGGAGCGAGCACCGGGGAGCTGTTTTTT. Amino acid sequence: CASSSSWAGASTGELFF. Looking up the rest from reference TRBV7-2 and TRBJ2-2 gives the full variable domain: GAGVSQSPSNKVTEKGKDVELRCDPISGHTALYWYRQSLGQGLEFLIYFQGNSAPDKSGLPSDRFSAERTGGSVSTLTIQRTQQEDSAVYLCASSSSWAGASTGELFFGEGSRLTVL.

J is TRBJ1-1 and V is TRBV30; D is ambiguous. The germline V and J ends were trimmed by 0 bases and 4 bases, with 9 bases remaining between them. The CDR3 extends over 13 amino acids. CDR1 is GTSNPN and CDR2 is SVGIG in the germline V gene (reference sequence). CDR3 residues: CAWSVGEGTEAFF. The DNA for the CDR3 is TGTGCCTGGAGTGTTGGGGAGGGCACTGAAGCTTTCTTT.

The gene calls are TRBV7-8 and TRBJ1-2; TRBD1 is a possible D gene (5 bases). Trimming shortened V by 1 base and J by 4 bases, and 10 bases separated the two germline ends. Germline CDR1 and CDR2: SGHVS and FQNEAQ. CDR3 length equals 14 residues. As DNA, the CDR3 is TGTGCCAGCAGCTTAGAGGGTCAGGGCTATGGCTACACCTTC. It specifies CASSLEGQGYGYTF.

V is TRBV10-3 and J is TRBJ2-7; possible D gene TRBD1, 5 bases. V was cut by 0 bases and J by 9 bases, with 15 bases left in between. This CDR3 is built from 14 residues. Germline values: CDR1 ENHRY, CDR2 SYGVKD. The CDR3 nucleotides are TGTGCCATCAGTGAGTCTACCGGTTCAGGGCCGCAGTACTTC. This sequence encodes CAISESTGSGPQYF.

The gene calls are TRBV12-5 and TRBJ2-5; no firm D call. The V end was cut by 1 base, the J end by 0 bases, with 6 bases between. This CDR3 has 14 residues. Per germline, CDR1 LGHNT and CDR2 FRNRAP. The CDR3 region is CASGLAPNQETQYF. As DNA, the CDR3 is TGTGCTAGTGGTTTGGCCCCGAACCAAGAGACCCAGTACTTC.

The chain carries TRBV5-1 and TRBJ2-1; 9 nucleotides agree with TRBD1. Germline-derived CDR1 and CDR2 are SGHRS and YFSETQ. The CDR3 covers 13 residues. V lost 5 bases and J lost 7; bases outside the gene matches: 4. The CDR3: CASRQGANNEQFF. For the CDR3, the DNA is TGCGCCAGCAGACAGGGGGCGAATAATGAGCAGTTCTTC. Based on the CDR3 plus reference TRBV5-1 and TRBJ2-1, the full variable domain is KAGVTQTPRYLIKTRGQQVTLSCSPISGHRSVSWYQQTPGQGLQFLFEYFSETQRNKGNFPGRFSGRQFSNSRSEMNVSTLELGDSALYLCASRQGANNEQFFGPGTRLTVL.

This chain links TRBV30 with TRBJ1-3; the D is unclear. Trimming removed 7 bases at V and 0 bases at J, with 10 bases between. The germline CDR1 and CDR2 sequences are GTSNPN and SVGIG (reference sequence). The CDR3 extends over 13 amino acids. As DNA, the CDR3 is TGTGCCTTTGACATCTTCTCTGGAAACACCATATATTTT. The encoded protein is CAFDIFSGNTIYF.